One sample yielded the 3 T cell receptor beta chains listed below, sequenced in a study of blood T cell repertoires in COVID-19. Assay: immunoSEQ multiplex PCR; the TCRdb copy retains only in-frame clones and omits some. The sample records about 73,000 clones, roughly 84% being singletons. The sample taken for sequencing was peripheral blood. These receptor sequences come from a human donor in a cohort sampled during active COVID-19.

V is TRBV6-6 and J is TRBJ2-3; 13 bases are a match to TRBD2. The CDR3 spans 18 residues. With V trimmed by 6 bases and J by 5 bases, 14 bases remained unmatched. CDR1 and CDR2 (germline): MNHNY, SVGAGI (reference sequence). The CDR3 nucleotides read TGTGCCAGCAGCCGACTAGCGGGGGGAACCGGACGAGGAGATACGCAGTATTTT. Protein: CASSRLAGGTGRGDTQYF.

This clone has a single count. The CDR3 sequence is CASSQGAADTQYF. In nucleotides, the CDR3 is TGTGCCAGCAGCCAGGGGGCTGCAGATACGCAGTATTTT. This rearrangement joins TRBV5-6 to TRBJ2-3, with 8 nucleotides matching TRBD1. Germline CDR1 and CDR2: SGHDT and YYEEEE. This CDR3 has 13 amino acids. Germline trimming cut 4 bases from V and 4 bases from J; bases unmatched to any gene: 2.

V usage is TRBV4-3 and J usage is TRBJ2-2; 11 positions agree with TRBD2. V gave up 0 bases and J gave up 4 bases; unmatched junction bases: 7. CDR3 length: 18 amino acids. The germline V gene has CDR1 LGHNA and CDR2 YSLEER. The CDR3 is CASSQDPLAGGPTGELFF. CDR3 nucleotides: TGCGCCAGCAGCCAAGACCCTCTAGCGGGGGGCCCCACCGGGGAGCTGTTTTTT.